These 8 T cell receptor beta chains share one sample of origin, sequenced in a study of CD8 T cells in Susac syndrome. Random hexamers primed reverse transcription of about 0.45 to 1 ug RNA. TCRdb re-analysed the immunoSEQ multiplex PCR reads in MiXCR, keeping a single row per CDR3 protein. The sample consists of roughly 200,000 distinct CDR3 sequences, approximately 96% of them appearing once. Sequenced material: CD4+ T cells from PBMCs. Receptor source: a human donor with multiple sclerosis.

The chain uses TRBV5-1 and TRBJ2-5; 9 bases are a match to TRBD2. The germline V gene has CDR1 SGHRS and CDR2 YFSETQ. Trimming at V came to 3 bases and at J to 3 bases, leaving 9 bases not matched to a gene. This CDR3 has 16 amino acids. In DNA form, the CDR3 reads TGCGCCAGCAGCTCGGGACTAGCAGCCTCCGAAGAGACCCAGTACTTC. The encoded protein is CASSSGLAASEETQYF.

The CDR3 is CASSSIRVDYTF. CDR3 nucleotides: TGTGCCAGCAGTTCGATCAGGGTTGACTACACCTTC. This chain uses TRBV6-5 with TRBJ1-2; TRBD1 is a possible D gene (5 bases). The length of the CDR3 is 12 residues. Trimming left V 4 bases short and J 10 bases short, with 13 bases between. The germline V gene has CDR1 MNHEY and CDR2 SVGAGI.

This rearrangement joins TRBV29-1 to TRBJ2-4; D gene unclear. Between the trimmed V and J ends, which lost 6 bases and 0 bases, there was a span of 6 bases. The CDR3 is 12 amino acids. Germline V gene lookup returns CDR1 SQVTM and CDR2 ANQGSEA. CDR3 DNA sequence: TGCAGCGTAAGGGCAGCCAAAAACATTCAGTACTTC. Its protein product is CSVRAAKNIQYF. Drawing the rest from reference TRBV29-1 and TRBJ2-4, the complete variable domain is SAVISQKPSRDICQRGTSLTIQCQVDSQVTMMFWYRQQPGQSLTLIATANQGSEATYESGFVIDKFPISRPNLTFSTLTVSNMSPEDSSIYLCSVRAAKNIQYFGAGTRLSVL.

The rearrangement joins TRBV11-1 to TRBJ1-1; 7 positions agree with TRBD1. Germline loops: CDR1 SGHAT, CDR2 FQDESV (reference sequence). The CDR3 is 13 residues long. With V trimmed by 5 bases and J by 6 bases, 6 bases remained unmatched. CDR3 residues: CASSPGGGAEAFF. The CDR3 region has the DNA TGTGCCAGCAGCCCAGGGGGAGGGGCTGAAGCTTTCTTT.

The chain recombines TRBV4-1 with TRBJ2-5, with 9 positions matching TRBD2. V was clipped by 4 bases and J by 2 bases; unmatched bases: 5. The CDR3 is 15 amino acids. CDR1 and CDR2 (germline): MGHRA, YSYEKL. The CDR3 DNA sequence: TGCGCCAGCAGCCTTCAGACTAGCGGACAAGAGACCCAGTACTTC. This gives the protein CASSLQTSGQETQYF.

This clonotype was observed a handful of times. The rearrangement links TRBV3-1 to TRBJ2-7; D unresolved. Germline CDR1 reads LGHDT; CDR2 reads YNNKEL (reference sequence). Trimming pared 3 bases from V and 0 bases from J, leaving 0 bases between. There are 11 residues in the CDR3. DNA for the CDR3: TGTGCCAGCAGCCACTCCTACGAGCAGTACTTC. Amino acid sequence: CASSHSYEQYF.

The V and J genes are TRBV30 and TRBJ1-1; D perhaps matches TRBD1 (6 bases). Germline V gene sequence: CDR1 GTSNPN, CDR2 SVGIG (reference sequence). The length of the CDR3 is 11 residues. V lost 1 base to trimming and J lost 12 bases, with 12 bases between them. The CDR3: CAWSGGPTPFF. CDR3 nucleotide sequence: TGTGCCTGGAGTGGGGGGCCGACTCCTTTCTTT.

This chain joins TRBV7-9 and TRBJ2-1; no definite D call. V was shortened by 3 bases and J by 0 bases, with 6 bases between the two germline ends. CDR3 length equals 14 residues. CDR1 and CDR2 from the germline V gene are SEHNR and FQNEAQ (reference sequence). CDR3 sequence: CASSLSASYNEQFF. For the CDR3, the DNA is TGTGCCAGCAGCTTGTCAGCCTCCTACAATGAGCAGTTCTTC.